The 2 T cell receptor beta chains below were found in one sample sequenced in a study of cytomegalovirus exposure and HLA in healthy donors. Libraries were prepared by immunoSEQ multiplex PCR; TCRdb keeps only in-frame clonotypes and omits some of them. The repertoire holds a few hundred thousand clones, with 90% as singletons. The specimen sequenced was PBMCs. The receptors come from a woman aged 18-30 years in good health and CMV-seronegative.

In this sample, this clone turned up many times. This chain joins TRBV4-3 and TRBJ1-5; a weak D match, TRBD1 (6 bases). Germline V gene lookup returns CDR1 LGHNA and CDR2 YSLEER. This CDR3 is 17 amino acids long. V shed 0 bases and J shed 5 bases, with 17 bases lying between them. CDR3 sequence reads: CASSQDEAGQGYQPQHF. CDR3 sequence (DNA): TGCGCCAGCAGCCAAGATGAGGCTGGGCAGGGGTATCAGCCCCAGCATTTT.

The CDR3 region has the DNA TGTGCCAGCAGCGCAGACAGTCTCCCCGCCTACGAGCAGTACTTC. It encodes CASSADSLPAYEQYF. The rearrangement links TRBV5-6 to TRBJ2-7, with D perhaps matching TRBD1 (5 bases). Germline values: CDR1 SGHDT, CDR2 YYEEEE. This CDR3 is 15 amino acids long. Trimming pared 4 bases from V and 2 bases from J, leaving 16 bases between. The full variable domain, completed using reference TRBV5-6 and TRBJ2-7, is DAGVTQSPTHLIKTRGQQVTLRCSPKSGHDTVSWYQQALGQGPQFIFQYYEEEERQRGNFPDRFSGHQFPNYSSELNVNALLLGDSALYLCASSADSLPAYEQYFGPGTRLTVT.